One and the same sample provided the 10 T cell receptor beta chains below, sequenced in a study of T-cell memory formation after mild COVID-19. TCRdb re-derived calls from the 5' RACE reads in MiXCR, one entry per CDR3 protein. The table includes some 100,000 distinct CDR3 sequences, 11% detected once. The specimen sequenced was PBMCs or a T cell subset sorted from them (not recorded which). All receptors come from a man aged 18-30 years who had mild COVID-19 (a few samples of this study predate the infection). Cell type and time point are not known.

This rearrangement joins TRBV7-9 to TRBJ2-7; D is unresolved. CDR1 is SEHNR and CDR2 is FQNEAQ in the germline V gene (reference sequence). The CDR3 runs to 11 residues. Trimming removed 3 bases from V and 6 bases from J, with 6 bases in between. DNA of the CDR3: TGTGCCAGCAGCTTGGCAACCGAGCAGTACGTC. Translated, it gives CASSLATEQYV.

This clonotype was counted at least ten times. The chain carries TRBV25-1 and TRBJ2-1; 7 bases match TRBD1. The junction had 9 bases not matched to a gene; V was cut back by 6 bases and J by 4 bases. The CDR3 length is 15 residues. The germline V gene has CDR1 MGHDK and CDR2 SYGVNS. The CDR3, as DNA: TGTGCCAGCAGCTCCGGGACAGCCCGGTACAATGAGCAGTTCTTC. This codes for CASSSGTARYNEQFF.

The sample holds a few counts of this clonotype. The gene calls are TRBV29-1 and TRBJ1-1; no clear D gene. The V end lost 4 bases, the J end lost 0 bases, and 6 bases lay between the germline ends. This CDR3 comprises 12 residues. Germline V CDR1 and CDR2: SQVTM, ANQGSEA. The CDR3 reads CSVALLNTEAFF. CDR3 DNA: TGCAGCGTTGCGCTTCTGAACACTGAAGCTTTCTTT. The whole variable domain, remainder taken from reference TRBV29-1 and TRBJ1-1, is SAVISQKPSRDICQRGTSLTIQCQVDSQVTMMFWYRQQPGQSLTLIATANQGSEATYESGFVIDKFPISRPNLTFSTLTVSNMSPEDSSIYLCSVALLNTEAFFGQGTRLTVV.

This clonotype was detected only a few times. In DNA, the CDR3 is TGCGCCAGCAGCCCTGATATGAACACTGAAGCTTTCTTT. Amino acid sequence: CASSPDMNTEAFF. The rearrangement links TRBV5-1 to TRBJ1-1, with D uncertain. V was trimmed by 4 bases and J by 0 bases, leaving 7 bases between them. Germline CDR1 SGHRS, CDR2 YFSETQ. The CDR3 is 13 residues long.

The CDR3, as DNA: TGTGCCAGCAGCACGGTCACAGGGGACTCCCAAGAGACCCAGTACTTC. This sequence encodes CASSTVTGDSQETQYF. The rearrangement joins TRBV5-5 to TRBJ2-5; maybe TRBD1 (7 bases). Per the germline V gene, CDR1 is SGHKS and CDR2 is YYEKEE (reference sequence). V lost 4 bases and J 1 base, leaving 17 bases between the germline ends. The CDR3 runs 16 residues.

The rearrangement joins TRBV12-3 or TRBV12-4 to TRBJ1-1; D may be TRBD1 (5 bases). The CDR3 length is 14 residues. V gave up 7 bases and J gave up 4 bases, with 16 bases separating them. The CDR3 DNA follows: TGTGCCAGCAACTTAATTGGGGCTTCCACTGAAGCTTTCTTT. This sequence encodes CASNLIGASTEAFF.

The chain recombines TRBV27 with TRBJ1-6, with D uncertain. The CDR3 totals 12 residues. Germline CDR1 reads MNHEY; CDR2 reads SMNVEV (reference sequence). Trimming left V 6 bases short and J 11 bases short, with 11 bases between. CDR3 sequence: CASSAAGAPLHF. CDR3 sequence (DNA): TGTGCCAGCAGCGCCGCCGGCGCACCCCTCCACTTT.

V usage is TRBV4-1 and J usage is TRBJ1-2; 7 bases agree with TRBD1. The CDR3 length is 16 residues. The J segment lost 7 bases and the V segment lost 3 bases, leaving 14 bases of the junction unmatched. Germline V gene data show CDR1 as MGHRA and CDR2 as YSYEKL. The CDR3 nucleotides read TGCGCCAGCAGCCACACCGGGGGCCAGGGGGAAGGTGGCTACACCTTC. The encoded protein is CASSHTGGQGEGGYTF.

This clonotype appeared a few times. CDR3 coding DNA: TGTGCCAGCAGCTCCATAACCGGGGACGAAAAACTGTTTTTT. Amino acid sequence: CASSSITGDEKLFF. J is TRBJ1-4 and V is TRBV7-6; D perhaps matches TRBD1 (5 bases). The CDR3 consists of 14 residues. The V and J ends lost 4 bases and 8 bases respectively, with 14 bases between them. Germline V gene lookup returns CDR1 SGHVS and CDR2 FNYEAQ.

This clonotype appeared a few times. The chain recombines TRBV12-3 or TRBV12-4 with TRBJ2-7, with D possibly TRBD1 on 6 matching bases. Trimming took 5 bases from V and 4 from J, leaving 12 bases between them. CDR3 length: 13 residues. The CDR3 coding sequence is TGTGCCAGCAGTACAGGACAGCCGTACGAGCAGTACGTC. Its translation is CASSTGQPYEQYV.